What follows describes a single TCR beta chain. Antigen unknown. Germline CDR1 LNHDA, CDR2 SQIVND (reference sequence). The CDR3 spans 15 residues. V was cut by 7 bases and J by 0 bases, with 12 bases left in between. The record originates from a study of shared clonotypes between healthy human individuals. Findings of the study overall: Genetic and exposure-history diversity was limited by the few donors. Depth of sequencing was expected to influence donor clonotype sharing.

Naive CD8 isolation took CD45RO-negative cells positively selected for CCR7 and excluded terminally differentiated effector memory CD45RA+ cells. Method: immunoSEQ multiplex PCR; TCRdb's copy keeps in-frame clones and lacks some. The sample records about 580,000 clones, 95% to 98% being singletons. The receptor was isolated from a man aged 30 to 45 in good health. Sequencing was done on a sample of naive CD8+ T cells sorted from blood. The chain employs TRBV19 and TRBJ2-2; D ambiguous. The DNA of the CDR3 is TGTGCCAGTACCACCCGGGCAGCGAACACCGGGGAGCTGTTTTTT. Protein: CASTTRAANTGELFF.